The T cell receptor (beta chain) under discussion was sequenced for a study of blood T cell repertoires in COVID-19. Turning to the study itself: Italy, Spain and the United States were the sources of the convalescent and acute COVID-19 samples. The cDNA or gDNA used as material had been derived from T cells, B-cell-depleted T cells, or PBMCs.

Per the study methods: For nucleated cells, counts were estimated from reference gene primer amplification. Clones were sequenced by immunoSEQ multiplex PCR, and TCRdb holds only the in-frame ones, with some missing. V, J and clone size are those of that table, while D and trimming were read from the DNA. The data hold under 200,000 clones, with 65% to 90% observed a single time. This CDR3 region has 13 residues. Between the trimmed V and J ends, which lost 7 bases and 0 bases, there was a span of 9 bases. Germline V gives CDR1 MNHNY, CDR2 SVGAGI (reference sequence). The TCR comes from a human donor in a cohort sampled during active COVID-19. The chain joins TRBV6-6 to TRBJ2-5; D possibly corresponds to TRBD1 (6 bases). Material for sequencing was peripheral blood. In nucleotides, the CDR3 is TGTGCCAGCAATAGGGGGTACCAAGAGACCCAGTACTTC. Its translation is CASNRGYQETQYF.